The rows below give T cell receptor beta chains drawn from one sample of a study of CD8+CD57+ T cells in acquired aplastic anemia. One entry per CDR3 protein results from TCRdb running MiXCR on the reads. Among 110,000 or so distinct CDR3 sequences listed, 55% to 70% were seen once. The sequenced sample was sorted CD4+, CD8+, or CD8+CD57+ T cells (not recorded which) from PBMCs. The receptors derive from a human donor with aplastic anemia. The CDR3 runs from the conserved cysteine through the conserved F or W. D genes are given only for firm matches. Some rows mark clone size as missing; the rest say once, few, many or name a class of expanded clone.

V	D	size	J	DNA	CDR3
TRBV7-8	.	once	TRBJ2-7	TGTGCCAGCAGCTTAGCCTCTGGGGTGGGAGAGCAGTACTTC	CASSLASGVGEQYF
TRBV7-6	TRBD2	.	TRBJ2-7	TGTGCCAGCAGCGCGCCTAGCGGGGGGGGCTACGAGCAGTACTTC	CASSAPSGGGYEQYF
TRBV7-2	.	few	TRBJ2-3	TGTGCCAGTAGTATTGGTAGCACAGATACGCAGTATTTT	CASSIGSTDTQYF
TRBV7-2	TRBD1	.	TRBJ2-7	TGTGCCAGCACCGCCGGGACAGACTACGAGCAGTACTTC	CASTAGTDYEQYF
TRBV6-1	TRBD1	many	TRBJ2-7	TGTGCCAGCGGGACCGGGACAGTGGCCTACGAGCAGTACTTC	CASGTGTVAYEQYF
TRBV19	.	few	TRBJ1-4	TGTGCCAGTAGTATCACCGGGTCCCATTCGGAAAAACTGTTTTTT	CASSITGSHSEKLFF
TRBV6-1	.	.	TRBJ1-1	TGTGCCAGCAGTGAAGGCGTCCGGTTGGCTGAAGCTTTCTTT	CASSEGVRLAEAFF
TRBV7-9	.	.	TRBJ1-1	TGTGCCAGCAGCTTAGGTATGAACACTGAAGCTTTCTTT	CASSLGMNTEAFF
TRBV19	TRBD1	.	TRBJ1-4	TGTGCCAGTAGTAAATTAGGACAGGGAGATGAAAAACTGTTTTTT	CASSKLGQGDEKLFF
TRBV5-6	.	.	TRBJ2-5	TGTGCCAGCAGCTCGGACGGTGAAGGGGAGACCCAGTACTTC	CASSSDGEGETQYF
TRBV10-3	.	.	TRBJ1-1	TGTGCCATCAGTCCGAACGGCAGGGACTACGAAGCTTTCTTT	CAISPNGRDYEAFF
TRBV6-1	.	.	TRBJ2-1	TGTGCCAGCAATGAACGGGGGGCCGTACCCTACAATGAGCAGTTCTTC	CASNERGAVPYNEQFF
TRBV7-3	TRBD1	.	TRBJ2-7	TGTGCCAGCAGCTTAACCGGGACAGGGGCCTACGAGCAGTACTTC	CASSLTGTGAYEQYF
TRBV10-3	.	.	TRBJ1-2	TGTGCCATCAGTGAGGCAGGGGTTTATGGCTACACCTTC	CAISEAGVYGYTF
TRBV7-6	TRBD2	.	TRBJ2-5	TGTGCCAGCAGCTTAGCGTCTAGCGGGGCCTCGGGGGAGACCCAGTACTTC	CASSLASSGASGETQYF
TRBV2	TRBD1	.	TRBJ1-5	TGTGCCAGCAGGCCGGGACAGACAAGCAATCAGCCCCAGCATTTT	CASRPGQTSNQPQHF
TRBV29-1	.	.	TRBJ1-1	TGCAGCGCCCTATCTCCAGACATGAACACTGAAGCTTCCTTT	CSALSPDMNTEASF
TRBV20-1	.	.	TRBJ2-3	TGCAGCCCCCCCCTAGGTCTCTCGTCAGATACGCAGTATTTT	CSPPLGLSSDTQYF
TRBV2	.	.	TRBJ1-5	TGTGCCAGCAGCATCGTAGGAACGAATCAGCCCCAGCATTTT	CASSIVGTNQPQHF
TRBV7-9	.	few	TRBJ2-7	TGTGCCAGCAGCGTAGGAGACGACTACGAGCAGTACTTC	CASSVGDDYEQYF
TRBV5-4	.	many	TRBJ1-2	TGTGCCAGCAGCTTATGGGGCGGGGGCGCGGTCTATGGCTACACCTTC	CASSLWGGGAVYGYTF
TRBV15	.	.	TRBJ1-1	TGTGCCACCAGCACAATGTGGTCCTGGGGAGATGAAGCTTTCTTT	CATSTMWSWGDEAFF
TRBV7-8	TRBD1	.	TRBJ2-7	TGTGCCAGCAGCTTAAAGGCCGGACAGGGAACCTACGAGCAGTACTTC	CASSLKAGQGTYEQYF